The present TCR beta chain was sequenced within a study of T cell repertoires in cytomegalovirus infection. Overall study context: Selected CMV epitopes included recently identified HLA-C-restricted ones as well as well-studied HLA-B-restricted ones. Study-wide findings and caveats: HLA-C-restricted CMV clonotypes gave the most frequent clonotype in two of eight donors.

Turning to this clonotype: What it recognizes is unknown.

V shed 7 bases and J shed 0 bases, with 19 bases lying between them. Germline assignment: CDR1 SGDLS and CDR2 YYNGEE. The length of the CDR3 is 17 residues. TCRdb reprocessed the reads with MiXCR, giving one entry per CDR3 protein. The sample consists of 750,000 to 900,000 distinct CDR3 sequences, approximately 32% of them appearing once. This sample comprised cultured CD8+ T cells from PBMCs, obtained from culture after CMV antigen stimulation. The TCR originated in a human donor in good health (CMV status not recorded). Some clones in this sample may be carry-over from other donors' samples. The chain combines TRBV9 with TRBJ2-2; the D gene is possibly TRBD2 (6 bases). This CDR3 is CASGGLGGLTNTGELFF. The CDR3, as DNA: TGTGCCAGCGGAGGGCTAGGAGGACTGACGAACACCGGGGAGCTGTTTTTT.